One T cell receptor (beta chain) is described in this entry. Its antigen is not identified. The sample comes from a study of shared clonotypes between healthy human individuals. General study findings and limits: Relative to their counterparts shared across all four donors, non-shared clonotypes exhibited diminished generation probabilities. Larger richness was generally estimated for naive than memory subsets. In a few donors, around 4.5% of naive CD4 clonotypes appeared in common.

Sequenced by immunoSEQ multiplex PCR; TCRdb stores in-frame clones only, minus some. Among roughly 2.5 million clones listed, just over 90% were seen once. The sample taken for sequencing was naive CD4+ T cells sorted from blood. Subset defined: CD45RA+ positively selected. The TCR sequence derives from a man aged 18 to 29 in good health.

This CDR3 reads CAISGPGLSYEQYF. The CDR3 DNA reads as TGTGCCATCAGTGGCCCGGGACTCTCCTACGAGCAGTACTTC. The chain carries TRBV10-3 and TRBJ2-7; D perhaps matches TRBD2 (6 bases). The CDR3 has 14 amino acids. Trimming removed 4 bases at V and 0 bases at J, with 10 bases between. The germline CDR1 and CDR2 sequences are ENHRY and SYGVKD.